This TCR beta chain was profiled in a study of regulatory T cells in long-lasting Graves disease. The CDR3 consists of 16 residues. Trimming left V 6 bases short and J 4 bases short, with 18 bases between. Germline lookup yields CDR1 SGHAT and CDR2 FQNNGV. As for time point: newly diagnosed GD, antithyroid drugs for less than 3 months. There was RNA extracted from PBMCs, and the TCR library was made from it. This clonotype was detected only a few times. Through Arm-PCR of CDR3 regions and iRepertoire HTBI primers, TCR beta libraries were built. TCRdb re-called the multiplex PCR reads through MiXCR, storing one row per CDR3 protein. The repertoire holds about 440,000 distinct CDR3 sequences, with about a sixth as singletons. This sample also appeared in a second study, on T cells in Graves' hyperthyroidism and ophthalmopathy.

Source: peripheral blood mononuclear cells (PBMCs), taken at new diagnosis, from a patient treated with antithyroid drugs. V and J are TRBV11-2 and TRBJ2-2; D might be TRBD2 (5 bases). This clonotype was obtained from a woman aged 25 to 39 with Graves disease. The CDR3 region has the DNA TGTGCCAGCAGTGAACCGGTGGGAGCGCCCACCGGGGAGCTGTTTTTT. Protein: CASSEPVGAPTGELFF. The whole variable domain, filled in from reference TRBV11-2 and TRBJ2-2, reads EAGVAQSPRYKIIEKRQSVAFWCNPISGHATLYWYQQILGQGPKLLIQFQNNGVVDDSQLPKDRFSAERLKGVDSTLKIQPAKLEDSAVYLCASSEPVGAPTGELFFGEGSRLTVL.